A selection of T cell receptor beta chains follows, all from one sample in a study of tumor and adjacent non-tumor tissue in lung cancer. MiXCR, applied by TCRdb to the multiplex PCR reads, yields one record per CDR3 protein. The sample lists roughly 120,000 distinct CDR3 sequences, about 75% seen once, with more than 35% in the top ten. The specimen was lung tumor tissue. These receptors all stem from a woman aged 60-70 years with non-small cell lung cancer. The CDR3 runs from the conserved cysteine through the conserved F or W. A D gene is named only where the DNA matches it firmly. A clone size is listed for some rows: how often the clone was seen (once, few, many), or a class if it is expanded.

j_gene: TRBJ2-7
d_gene: TRBD2
abundance: .
v_gene: TRBV20-1
CDR3aa: CSATDERGGPTQYF
CDR3nt: TGCAGTGCTACAGATGAGCGGGGGGGCCCTACTCAGTACTTC

j_gene: TRBJ2-1
d_gene: .
abundance: .
v_gene: TRBV11-3
CDR3aa: CTSSMVQSLNEQFF
CDR3nt: TGTACCAGCAGCATGGTACAGTCTCTCAATGAGCAGTTCTTC

j_gene: TRBJ2-5
d_gene: .
abundance: .
v_gene: TRBV11-2
CDR3aa: CASLVQETQYF
CDR3nt: TGTGCCAGCCTCGTACAAGAGACCCAATACTTC

j_gene: TRBJ2-3
d_gene: .
abundance: few
v_gene: TRBV20-1
CDR3aa: CSAPSWVGTDTQYF
CDR3nt: TGCAGTGCTCCTAGCTGGGTCGGTACAGATACGCAGTATTTT

j_gene: TRBJ2-2
d_gene: .
abundance: .
v_gene: TRBV6-2/TRBV6-3
CDR3aa: CASGYTQQRANTGEPFF
CDR3nt: TGTGCCAGCGGTTACACCCAACAAAGGGCCAACACCGGGGAGCCGTTTTTT

j_gene: TRBJ1-6
d_gene: .
abundance: .
v_gene: TRBV4-1
CDR3aa: CASSQEIPGGANSPLHF
CDR3nt: TGCGCTAGCAGCCAAGAAATCCCGGGGGGGGCGAATTCACCCCTCCACTTT

j_gene: TRBJ2-1
d_gene: .
abundance: .
v_gene: TRBV20-1
CDR3aa: CSVLASYNEKFF
CDR3nt: TGCAGCGTGCTAGCATCCTACAATGAGAAGTTCTTC

j_gene: TRBJ1-3
d_gene: .
abundance: .
v_gene: TRBV29-1
CDR3aa: CSVQRSRGTTIYF
CDR3nt: TGCAGCGTACAACGCAGCCGGGGAACCACCATATATTTT

j_gene: TRBJ1-2
d_gene: .
abundance: .
v_gene: TRBV11-2
CDR3aa: CASSVICPYNYGYTF
CDR3nt: TGTGCCAGCAGCGTTATATGCCCTTATAACTATGGCTACACCTTC

j_gene: TRBJ1-1
d_gene: .
abundance: many
v_gene: TRBV6-5
CDR3aa: CASSYSILRGEAFF
CDR3nt: TGTGCCAGCAGTTACTCGATATTACGGGGGGAAGCTTTCTTT

j_gene: TRBJ2-7
d_gene: .
abundance: .
v_gene: TRBV11-2
CDR3aa: CPSSLSTWTAEQYF
CDR3nt: TGTCCCAGCAGCTTATCCACCTGGACAGCCGAGCAATACTTC

j_gene: TRBJ1-2
d_gene: .
abundance: .
v_gene: TRBV11-1
CDR3aa: CVSSSQGPLCGYTF
CDR3nt: TGTGTCAGCAGCTCACAGGGTCCGCTCTGTGGCTACACCTTC

j_gene: TRBJ2-1
d_gene: .
abundance: .
v_gene: TRBV6-5
CDR3aa: CASRVLVGGILHSYNEQFF
CDR3nt: TGTGCCAGCAGAGTACTAGTGGGGGGTATCCTTCACTCCTACAATGAGCAGTTCTTC

j_gene: TRBJ2-1
d_gene: .
abundance: .
v_gene: TRBV29-1
CDR3aa: CSVDGVGDNEQFF
CDR3nt: TGCAGTGTTGATGGGGTGGGGGACAATGAGCAGTTCTTC

j_gene: TRBJ2-7
d_gene: TRBD2
abundance: .
v_gene: TRBV11-2
CDR3aa: CASSYGTSGSYVQYF
CDR3nt: TGTGCCAGCAGTTACGGGACTAGTGGGAGCTACGTGCAGTATTTC

j_gene: TRBJ2-5
d_gene: .
abundance: few
v_gene: TRBV5-1
CDR3aa: CASLKETQYF
CDR3nt: TGCGCCAGCCTTAAAGAGACCCAGTACTTC

j_gene: TRBJ2-2
d_gene: TRBD2
abundance: .
v_gene: TRBV29-1
CDR3aa: CSIGAGANTEELFF
CDR3nt: TGCAGCATAGGAGCGGGAGCGAACACCGAGGAGCTGTTTTTT

j_gene: TRBJ1-1
d_gene: .
abundance: many
v_gene: TRBV20-1
CDR3aa: CSARDPGSGRRNEAFF
CDR3nt: TGCAGTGCTAGAGACCCCGGCAGCGGCAGGAGGAATGAAGCTTTCTTT

j_gene: TRBJ1-2
d_gene: TRBD1
abundance: .
v_gene: TRBV2
CDR3aa: CASSGQGIGGYTF
CDR3nt: TGTGCCAGCAGTGGACAGGGGATAGGTGGCTACACCTTC

j_gene: TRBJ2-7
d_gene: .
abundance: large
v_gene: TRBV6-2/TRBV6-3
CDR3aa: CASSRGRGPYEQYF
CDR3nt: TGTGCCAGCAGCAGAGGACGGGGACCTTACGAGCAGTACTTC

j_gene: TRBJ1-1
d_gene: .
abundance: .
v_gene: TRBV11-3
CDR3aa: CASQTLDVNSEAFF
CDR3nt: TGCGCCAGTCAGACCCTGGACGTGAACAGTGAAGCTTTCTTT

j_gene: TRBJ2-7
d_gene: .
abundance: .
v_gene: TRBV6-2/TRBV6-3
CDR3aa: CASSCSTVSISSYEQYF
CDR3nt: TGTGCCAGCAGTTGCTCGACAGTCTCGATTAGCTCCTACGAGCAGTACTTC

j_gene: TRBJ2-2
d_gene: .
abundance: .
v_gene: TRBV11-1
CDR3aa: CASSPRLVGESTGELSF
CDR3nt: TGTGCCAGCAGCCCGCGACTAGTGGGAGAATCTACCGGGGAGCTGTCTTTT

j_gene: TRBJ2-1
d_gene: TRBD1
abundance: once
v_gene: TRBV20-1
CDR3aa: CSTFRGRYYNEQFF
CDR3nt: TGCAGCACATTCAGGGGGAGATACTACAATGAGCAGTTCTTC

j_gene: TRBJ1-5
d_gene: .
abundance: once
v_gene: TRBV28
CDR3aa: CATSTQRRDQPQHF
CDR3nt: TGTGCCACCAGTACCCAGAGGCGGGATCAGCCCCAGCATTTT

j_gene: TRBJ2-6
d_gene: .
abundance: many
v_gene: TRBV28
CDR3aa: CASSLTRGPANVLTF
CDR3nt: TGTGCCAGCAGTTTAACTCGGGGGCCGGCCAACGTCCTGACTTTC

j_gene: TRBJ2-1
d_gene: TRBD2
abundance: many
v_gene: TRBV7-2
CDR3aa: CASTPGGAREQFF
CDR3nt: TGTGCCAGCACTCCGGGGGGGGCGCGTGAGCAGTTCTTC